This TCR beta chain was found in a study of persistence of HIV-infected CD4 T cells. A note on this clone: What it binds is unknown.

Sequencing used immunoSEQ version 4 in survey mode. This table comes from immunoSEQ multiplex PCR, and its TCRdb copy is limited to in-frame clones, with some not included. The sample has tens of thousands of clones; 82% are singletons. This CDR3 comprises 13 residues. The stimulus was lysate of CMV-infected fibroblasts, about 11 ug/mL. CD40L-negative CD69-negative CD45RO-high memory CD4+ T cells were sorted as populations depleted of antigen-responding cells. The sample in question was CD4+ T cells sorted from PBMCs after roughly 20-hour stimulation, obtained from a patient who received antiretroviral therapy. The chain joins TRBV23-1 to TRBJ1-2; 8 bases are a match to TRBD1. TRBV23-1 is flagged as an ORF with uncertain function. This sequence was found in an adult woman with HIV who was CMV-seropositive. As DNA, the CDR3 is TGCCTCAATAAGAGGGACAGGTACTATGGCTACACCTTC. Protein: CLNKRDRYYGYTF.